This TCR beta chain was sequenced in a study of blood T cell repertoires in COVID-19. Study overall: Spain, Italy and the United States supplied samples that represented acute and convalescent COVID-19. Sample material is recorded as cDNA or gDNA derived from T cells, B-cell-depleted T cells, or PBMCs.

The CDR3 has 12 residues. The germline CDR1 and CDR2 sequences are SNHLY and FYNNEI. Trimming stripped 7 bases from V and 5 bases from J, with 8 bases between. As handled by the study authors: Amplified reference gene primers provided the basis for estimating nucleated cell counts. TCRdb's copy holds only in-frame clones and misses some; the assay was immunoSEQ multiplex PCR. The V and J calls and clone size were taken over from that table, and D and trimming were inferred from the DNA. The data hold roughly 97,000 clones, with roughly 72% observed a single time. Sequencing was carried out using peripheral blood. The chain links TRBV2 to TRBJ2-2; no firm D call. This receptor was identified in a man in his 70s with acute or convalescent COVID-19. The CDR3, as DNA: TGTGCCAGCAATCCGGAGACCGGGGAGCTGTTTTTT. It is translated as CASNPETGELFF.